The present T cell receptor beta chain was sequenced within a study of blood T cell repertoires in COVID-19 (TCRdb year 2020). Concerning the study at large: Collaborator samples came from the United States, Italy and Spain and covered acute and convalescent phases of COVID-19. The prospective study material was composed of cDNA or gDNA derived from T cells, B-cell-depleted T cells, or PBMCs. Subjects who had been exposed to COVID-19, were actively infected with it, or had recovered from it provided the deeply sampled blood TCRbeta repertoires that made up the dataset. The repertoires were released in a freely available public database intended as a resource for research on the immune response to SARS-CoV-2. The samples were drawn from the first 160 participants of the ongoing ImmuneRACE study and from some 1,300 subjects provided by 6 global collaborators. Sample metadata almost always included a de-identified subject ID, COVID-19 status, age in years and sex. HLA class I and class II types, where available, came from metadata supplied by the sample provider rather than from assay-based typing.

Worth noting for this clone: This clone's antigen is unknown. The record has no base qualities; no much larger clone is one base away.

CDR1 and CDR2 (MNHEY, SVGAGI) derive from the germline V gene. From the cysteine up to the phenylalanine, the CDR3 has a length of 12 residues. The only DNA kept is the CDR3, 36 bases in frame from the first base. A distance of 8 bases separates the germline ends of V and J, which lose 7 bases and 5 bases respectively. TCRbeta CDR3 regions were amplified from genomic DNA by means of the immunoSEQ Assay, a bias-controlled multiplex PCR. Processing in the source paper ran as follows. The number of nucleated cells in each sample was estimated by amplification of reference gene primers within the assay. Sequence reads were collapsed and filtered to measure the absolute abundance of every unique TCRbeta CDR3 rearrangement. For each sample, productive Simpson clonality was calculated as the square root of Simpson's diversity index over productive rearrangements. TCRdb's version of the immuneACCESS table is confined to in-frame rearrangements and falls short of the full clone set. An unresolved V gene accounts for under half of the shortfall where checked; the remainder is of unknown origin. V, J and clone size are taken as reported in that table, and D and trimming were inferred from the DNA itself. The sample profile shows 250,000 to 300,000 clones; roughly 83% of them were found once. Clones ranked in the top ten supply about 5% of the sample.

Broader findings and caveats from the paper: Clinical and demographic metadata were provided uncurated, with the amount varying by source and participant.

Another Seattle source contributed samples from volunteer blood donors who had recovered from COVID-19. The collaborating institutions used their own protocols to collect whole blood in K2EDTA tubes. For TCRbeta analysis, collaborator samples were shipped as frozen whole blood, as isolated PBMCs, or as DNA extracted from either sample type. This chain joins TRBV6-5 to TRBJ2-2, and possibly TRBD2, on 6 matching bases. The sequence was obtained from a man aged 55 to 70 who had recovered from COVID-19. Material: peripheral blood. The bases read TGTGCCAGCACCCGGGAGACCGGGGAGCTGTTTTTT. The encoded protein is CASTRETGELFF.